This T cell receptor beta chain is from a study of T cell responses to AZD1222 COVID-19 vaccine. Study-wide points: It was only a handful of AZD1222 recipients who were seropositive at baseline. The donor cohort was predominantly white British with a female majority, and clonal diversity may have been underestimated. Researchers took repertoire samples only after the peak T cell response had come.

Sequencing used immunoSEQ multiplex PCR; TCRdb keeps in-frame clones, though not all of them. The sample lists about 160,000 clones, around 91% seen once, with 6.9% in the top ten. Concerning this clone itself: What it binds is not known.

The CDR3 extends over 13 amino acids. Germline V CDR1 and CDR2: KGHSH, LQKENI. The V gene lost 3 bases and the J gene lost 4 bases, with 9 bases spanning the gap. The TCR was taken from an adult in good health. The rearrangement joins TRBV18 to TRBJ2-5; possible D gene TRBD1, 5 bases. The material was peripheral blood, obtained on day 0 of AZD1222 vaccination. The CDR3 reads CASSPPQGETQYF. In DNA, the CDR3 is TGTGCCAGCTCACCTCCTCAGGGAGAGACCCAGTACTTC.